This T cell receptor (beta chain) was found in a study of early T cells in non-severe SARS-CoV-2 infection. TCRdb analysed the 5' RACE reads with MiXCR anew, one entry per CDR3 protein. Among 55,000 to 65,000 distinct CDR3 sequences listed, 9.5% to 14% were seen once. Trimming stripped 5 bases from V and 6 bases from J, with 7 bases between. This CDR3 is 11 amino acids long. Germline assignment: CDR1 SGHAT and CDR2 FQNNGV. The sample holds many counts of this clonotype. The TCR was taken from an adult who was a healthcare worker with PCR-confirmed SARS-CoV-2 infection or an uninfected control (not recorded which). The specimen was whole blood. This sequence joins TRBV11-2 and TRBJ1-2, with D possibly being TRBD1 (6 bases). The CDR3 sequence is CASSRGDGYTF. CDR3 in DNA: TGTGCCAGCAGCAGGGGGGATGGCTACACCTTC.